The present TCR beta chain was sequenced within a study of neoadjuvant anti-PD-1 for oral cavity cancer. V dropped 1 base and J dropped 4 bases, with 22 bases sitting between them. The CDR3 loop spans 18 amino acids. Germline V CDR1 and CDR2: SEHNR, FQNEAQ (reference sequence). Only in-frame clones appear in the TCRdb table, and some are missing; sequencing was by immunoSEQ multiplex PCR. The sample records some 7,100 clones, roughly three fifths being singletons. The sequenced sample was tumor tissue, obtained before nivolumab (anti-PD-1) treatment. This receptor was obtained from a person between 40 and 85 years old with oral cavity squamous cell carcinoma. The V call is TRBV7-9, the J call TRBJ1-2; D possibly corresponds to TRBD1 (6 bases). CDR3 DNA sequence: TGTGCCAGCAGCTTAGGGCTTGGGGCAGGGGAGGTTCGCTATGGCTACACCTTC. It yields the protein CASSLGLGAGEVRYGYTF.